One sample yielded the 18 T cell receptor beta chains listed below, sequenced in a study of molecular identifiers for immune sequencing clone quantification. TCRdb re-called the PCR reads through MiXCR, storing one row per CDR3 protein. The sample yields under 800,000 distinct CDR3 sequences, 25% seen once. Sequenced input: naive CD8+ T cells from blood, with Jurkat cell RNA spiked in. Subset noted: FACS-sorted CD8+CD4-CCR7+CD45RA+ naive T cells. The source of these receptors is a human donor in good health. Some libraries in this study had Jurkat cell RNA spiked in.

The chain is built from TRBV4-2 and TRBJ2-7; 10 bases are a match to TRBD2. Per the germline V gene, CDR1 is LGHNA and CDR2 is YNFKEQ. With V trimmed by 4 bases and J by 7 bases, 13 bases remained unmatched. The CDR3 totals 16 residues. For the CDR3, the DNA is TGTGCCAGCAGCCCTCCCCAGCGGGAGGGCTATAGGGAGCAGTACTTC. It encodes CASSPPQREGYREQYF.

This clonotype was picked up many times. The chain has TRBV11-2 and TRBJ2-3; the D is unclear. CDR1 is SGHAT and CDR2 is FQNNGV in the germline V gene. This CDR3 has 14 amino acids. V shed 5 bases and J shed 1 base, with 10 bases lying between them. CDR3 nucleotide sequence: TGTGCCAGCAGCCCGAGTTGGGGCACAGATACGCAGTATTTT. The encoded protein is CASSPSWGTDTQYF.

The table lists this clonotype with many counts. The V gene is TRBV6-2 or TRBV6-3, the J gene TRBJ1-1; no reliable D call. The CDR3 length is 14 residues. Germline V gene lookup returns CDR1 MNHEY and CDR2 SVGEGT. Between the trimmed V and J ends, which lost 0 bases and 6 bases, there was a span of 11 bases. CDR3 DNA sequence: TGTGCCAGCAGTTACTCCCCCCTCGTCCCTGAAGCTTTCTTT. Its translation is CASSYSPLVPEAFF.

To note about this clonotype: A much bigger clone sits one base away, suggesting this may be a read error. The chain uses TRBV24-1 and TRBJ2-1; D is perhaps TRBD1 or TRBD2 (5 bases each). V lost 10 bases and J lost 8, with 17 bases in between. From germline, CDR1 is KGHDR and CDR2 SFDVKD. The CDR3 covers 13 residues. The CDR3 loop reads CATDGTWIDEQFF. DNA for the CDR3: TGTGCCACTGACGGGACCTGGATAGATGAGCAGTTCTTC.

The chain joins TRBV9 to TRBJ2-5; no clear D gene. This CDR3 region has 15 residues. CDR1 is SGDLS, CDR2 YYNGEE, per germline. Between the trimmed V and J ends, which lost 0 bases and 7 bases, there was a span of 16 bases. The CDR3 DNA follows: TGTGCCAGCAGCGTAGGGTTAGGCCTATTAGGGACCCAGTACTTC. It specifies CASSVGLGLLGTQYF.

Worth noting for this clonotype: One junction end disagrees with the germline gene, perhaps due to a read error. The chain carries TRBV12-3 or TRBV12-4 and TRBJ1-5; the D is unclear. The CDR3 has 14 amino acids. CDR3 region: CASSLFDSSQPQHF. In DNA, the CDR3 is TGTGCCAGCAGTCTCTTCGATAGCAGTCAGCCCCAGCATTTT.

This clonotype was observed a handful of times. This chain joins TRBV19 and TRBJ2-7; TRBD2 aligns across 8 bases. J gave up 6 bases and V 5 bases, and 6 bases lay outside the gene matches. Germline assignment: CDR1 LNHDA and CDR2 SQIVND (reference sequence). The CDR3 loop spans 13 amino acids. The CDR3 protein is CASSPGGIGEQYF. The CDR3 DNA sequence: TGTGCCAGTAGTCCGGGGGGGATCGGCGAGCAGTACTTC.

This clonotype was seen a few times. The rearrangement joins TRBV27 to TRBJ2-7, with 8 bases matching TRBD1. CDR3 size: 17 residues. V lost 2 bases, J lost 3 bases, and 12 bases stayed unmatched. Germline assignment: CDR1 MNHEY and CDR2 SMNVEV (reference sequence). CDR3 DNA sequence: TGTGCCAGCAGTTTAGGAGGGGCAGGGGGCCTGGTCTACGAGCAGTACTTC. Amino acids: CASSLGGAGGLVYEQYF.

The chain uses TRBV7-6 and TRBJ2-6; D ambiguous. The CDR3 covers 15 residues. Trimming took off 5 bases at V and 0 bases at J, with 8 bases between the two ends. Germline assignment: CDR1 SGHVS and CDR2 FNYEAQ. CDR3: CASSRTDSGANVLTF. The DNA of the CDR3 is TGTGCCAGCAGCCGCACAGACTCTGGGGCCAACGTCCTGACTTTC.

There are many counts of this clonotype. J is TRBJ2-3 and V is TRBV19; D ambiguous. Germline CDR1 LNHDA, CDR2 SQIVND (reference sequence). The V end was cut by 1 base, the J end by 4 bases, with 3 bases between. This CDR3 spans 12 amino acids. CDR3 sequence reads: CASSIVPDTQYF. CDR3 nucleotides: TGTGCCAGTAGTATAGTTCCAGATACGCAGTATTTT.

This clonotype was picked up a small number of times. A read error may explain this, as a much larger clone is one base away. Given the absence of the conserved phenylalanine or tryptophan at the CDR3 end, a read error is likely. The J gene is TRBJ2-1, the V gene TRBV30; no clear D. The CDR3 is 13 amino acids. Germline V gene sequence: CDR1 GTSNPN, CDR2 SVGIG (reference sequence). V was shortened by 1 base and J by 6 bases, with 10 bases between the two germline ends. The CDR3 DNA reads TGTGCCTGGAGTGCGACCCACCGCAATGAGCAGTTCCTC. Residues: CAWSATHRNEQFL.

Ten or more counts support this clonotype. The chain joins TRBV14 to TRBJ1-6; TRBD1 is a possible D gene (5 bases). The length of the CDR3 is 17 residues. The germline V and J ends were trimmed by 1 base and 0 bases, with 10 bases remaining between them. Germline CDR1 reads SGHDN; CDR2 reads FVKESK. This chain's CDR3 is CASSQGPGSSYNSPLHF. The DNA of the CDR3 is TGTGCCAGCAGCCAAGGCCCAGGGAGCTCCTATAATTCACCCCTCCACTTT.

There are a few counts of this clonotype. The J gene is TRBJ1-5, the V gene TRBV19, with D uncertain. This CDR3 contains 12 residues. V was trimmed by 10 bases and J by 4 bases, leaving 11 bases between them. Germline V lookup: CDR1 LNHDA, CDR2 SQIVND (reference sequence). The CDR3 region has the DNA TGTGCCACTGGGGTCGCGAATCAGCCCCAGCATTTT. This codes for CATGVANQPQHF.

This clonotype was seen at least ten times. This sequence joins TRBV6-5 and TRBJ2-3; TRBD1 agrees at 7 bases. The J segment lost 0 bases and the V segment lost 7 bases, leaving 7 bases of the junction unmatched. The CDR3 is 15 residues long. Per the germline V gene, CDR1 is MNHEY and CDR2 is SVGAGI. The CDR3 DNA follows: TGTGCCAGCACCTTGGGGACAGCTAGCACAGATACGCAGTATTTT. Residues: CASTLGTASTDTQYF.

This clonotype was detected a few times. The gene calls are TRBV7-9 and TRBJ2-6, with D tentatively TRBD2 (5 bases). This CDR3 is built from 18 residues. Germline CDR1 reads SEHNR; CDR2 reads FQNEAQ (reference sequence). The germline V and J ends were trimmed by 4 bases and 0 bases, with 16 bases remaining between them. The CDR3 loop reads CASSSSGGSPSGANVLTF. In DNA form, the CDR3 reads TGTGCCAGCAGCTCCTCGGGCGGGTCCCCCTCTGGGGCCAACGTCCTGACTTTC. Supplemented by reference TRBV7-9 and TRBJ2-6, the full variable domain reads DTGVSQNPRHKITKRGQNVTFRCDPISEHNRLYWYRQTLGQGPEFLTYFQNEAQLEKSRLLSDRFSAERPKGSFSTLEIQRTEQGDSAMYLCASSSSGGSPSGANVLTFGAGSRLTVL.

This clonotype was recorded at least ten times. J is TRBJ2-5 and V is TRBV7-9; D gene unclear. V lost 2 bases and J 4 bases, leaving 8 bases between the germline ends. Germline CDR1 and CDR2: SEHNR and FQNEAQ (reference sequence). CDR3 length: 13 amino acids. The CDR3 is CASSLMLRETQYF. The CDR3 DNA reads TGTGCCAGCAGCTTAATGCTACGAGAGACCCAGTACTTC.

In this sample, this clonotype turned up many times. V and J are TRBV4-2 and TRBJ2-3; D possibly uses TRBD1 or TRBD2 (5 bases each). Trimming shortened V by 0 bases and J by 8 bases, and 18 bases separated the two germline ends. CDR1 and CDR2 (germline): LGHNA, YNFKEQ. This CDR3 has 16 amino acids. The CDR3: CASSQDGTDLLVTQYF. The CDR3 nucleotides are TGTGCCAGCAGCCAAGATGGGACGGACTTACTGGTTACGCAGTATTTT.

This clonotype occurred a few times. V usage is TRBV7-9 and J usage is TRBJ2-2; D may be TRBD1 or TRBD2 (5 bases each). V lost 1 base and J lost 2, with 8 bases in between. The V gene's germline CDR1 is SEHNR and CDR2 FQNEAQ (reference sequence). The CDR3 runs 15 residues. CDR3 in amino acids: CASSLGDPNTGELFF. The CDR3 nucleotides are TGTGCCAGCAGCTTAGGGGACCCAAACACCGGGGAGCTGTTTTTT.